Described below is a single TCR beta chain sequence and its context. As yet, its antigen is unknown. The sample originates from a study of T cell responses to AZD1222 COVID-19 vaccine. The CDR3 loop spans 15 amino acids. Deletions cut 7 bases from V and 0 bases from J, with 13 bases between. CDR1 is MDHEN, CDR2 SYDVKM, per germline. Study findings and constraints: Spike was spanned by vaccine-associated CD4 TCRs, with dominance at 160-218 and 743-854. Baseline seropositivity occurred in only 5 or 6 AZD1222 recipients.

The repertoire was sequenced with immunoSEQ multiplex PCR; TCRdb's copy has only in-frame clones and lacks some. The table has about 100,000 clones, around 87% seen once. The V and J genes are TRBV28 and TRBJ1-5, with a tentative D call TRBD1 (5 bases). The source was peripheral blood, collected on day 0 of MenACWY control vaccination. The TCR originated in an adult in good health. CDR3 region: CASTKGQGSNQPQHF. CDR3 nucleotide sequence: TGTGCCAGCACCAAGGGGCAGGGTAGCAATCAGCCCCAGCATTTT.